This T cell receptor beta chain appears in the sequencing data of a study of STAT5B mutations in CD4+ large granular lymphocyte leukemia. Sequencing was at survey level. Profiling relied on immunoSEQ multiplex PCR, and the TCRdb table lists in-frame clones only, not all of them. Of about 33,000 clones listed, about 70% are singletons. The CDR3 contains 16 residues. V was clipped by 4 bases and J by 3 bases; unmatched bases: 10. Per the germline V gene, CDR1 is SEHNR and CDR2 is FQNEAQ (reference sequence). This clone was seen more than once but under ten times. The receptor's source is a human donor in good health. The material sequenced was CD4+ T cells from blood buffy coats. The chain employs TRBV7-9 and TRBJ2-3; 7 nucleotides line up with TRBD2. CDR3: CASSSRRLAATDTQYF. The CDR3 DNA is TGTGCCAGCAGCTCACGCCGGCTAGCGGCAACAGATACGCAGTATTTT.